The rows below give T cell receptor beta chains drawn from one sample of a study of cytomegalovirus exposure and HLA in healthy donors. The data were produced by immunoSEQ multiplex PCR, yet TCRdb's version contains in-frame clones alone and is incomplete. This table has tens of thousands of clones, approximately 82% appearing once. Sequenced sample: PBMCs. The receptors derive from a young man in good health and CMV-seronegative. Both conserved end residues are trimmed from each CDR3. The order of the fields is V gene, D gene, J gene, CDR3 protein. A D gene is named only where the DNA matches it firmly.

v_call: TRBV6-5
d_call: .
j_call: TRBJ2-1
cdr3_aa: ASSSPQQRSEQF

v_call: TRBV25-1
d_call: TRBD2
j_call: TRBJ2-7
cdr3_aa: ASSHRDYPYEQY

v_call: TRBV7-2
d_call: .
j_call: TRBJ1-1
cdr3_aa: ASSPNRGLNTEAF

v_call: TRBV7-3
d_call: TRBD2
j_call: TRBJ2-5
cdr3_aa: ASSLAGGQQETQY

v_call: TRBV6-1
d_call: TRBD1
j_call: TRBJ1-5
cdr3_aa: ASSEQGEYQPQH

v_call: TRBV5-4
d_call: TRBD1
j_call: TRBJ2-5
cdr3_aa: ASSLHRGRSETQY

v_call: TRBV6-4
d_call: TRBD1
j_call: TRBJ1-4
cdr3_aa: ASRDHRGRTTTNEKLF

v_call: TRBV5-1
d_call: .
j_call: TRBJ1-2
cdr3_aa: ASSPLQGGLNGYT

v_call: TRBV9
d_call: TRBD1
j_call: TRBJ1-2
cdr3_aa: ASSVPGGGYT

v_call: TRBV6-5
d_call: TRBD2
j_call: TRBJ2-1
cdr3_aa: ASSYLGRGGNNEQF

v_call: TRBV10-2
d_call: .
j_call: TRBJ2-7
cdr3_aa: ASSDAGLTYEQY

v_call: TRBV28
d_call: TRBD2
j_call: TRBJ2-4
cdr3_aa: ASTRAGVVKNIQY

v_call: TRBV28
d_call: .
j_call: TRBJ1-2
cdr3_aa: ASSEGRRENT

v_call: TRBV5-1
d_call: .
j_call: TRBJ1-1
cdr3_aa: ASSPLSSVNTEAF

v_call: TRBV5-1
d_call: TRBD1
j_call: TRBJ2-7
cdr3_aa: ASSGGPGQPSEQY

v_call: TRBV30
d_call: TRBD2
j_call: TRBJ2-3
cdr3_aa: AWNLAGGWDTQY

v_call: TRBV12-5
d_call: .
j_call: TRBJ2-1
cdr3_aa: ASGLVTGSYPSEQF

v_call: TRBV5-4
d_call: TRBD1
j_call: TRBJ2-5
cdr3_aa: ASSLKTGQETQY

v_call: TRBV28
d_call: .
j_call: TRBJ1-1
cdr3_aa: ASSTGVLNTEAF

v_call: TRBV7-2
d_call: .
j_call: TRBJ2-1
cdr3_aa: ASSLRERMYNEQF

v_call: TRBV30
d_call: TRBD1
j_call: TRBJ1-5
cdr3_aa: AWGARTGERQPQH

v_call: TRBV7-3
d_call: .
j_call: TRBJ1-1
cdr3_aa: ASSRDFRTTEAF

v_call: TRBV30
d_call: TRBD1
j_call: TRBJ1-5
cdr3_aa: AWDGQANQPQH

v_call: TRBV18
d_call: .
j_call: TRBJ2-5
cdr3_aa: ASRSVFAPQETQY

v_call: TRBV19
d_call: .
j_call: TRBJ2-3
cdr3_aa: ASSGKSTDTQY

v_call: TRBV6-6
d_call: .
j_call: TRBJ2-3
cdr3_aa: ASSTLRAGYTDTQY

v_call: TRBV7-3
d_call: TRBD1
j_call: TRBJ2-3
cdr3_aa: ASSTHRGSTDTQY

v_call: TRBV6-5
d_call: .
j_call: TRBJ1-4
cdr3_aa: ASSYSGVTNEKLF

v_call: TRBV18
d_call: .
j_call: TRBJ1-1
cdr3_aa: ASSPTDRNTEAF

v_call: TRBV7-4
d_call: .
j_call: TRBJ1-1
cdr3_aa: ASSFREWDTEAF

v_call: TRBV5-4
d_call: TRBD1
j_call: TRBJ2-5
cdr3_aa: ASSLRGTGSETQY

v_call: TRBV18
d_call: .
j_call: TRBJ2-7
cdr3_aa: ASSPDYSYEQY

v_call: TRBV27
d_call: .
j_call: TRBJ1-2
cdr3_aa: ASSPLGGRNGYT

v_call: TRBV29-1
d_call: TRBD1
j_call: TRBJ2-5
cdr3_aa: SAGQGLMTQY

v_call: TRBV27
d_call: .
j_call: TRBJ2-2
cdr3_aa: ASSLQGPGELF

v_call: TRBV23-1
d_call: TRBD2
j_call: TRBJ2-5
cdr3_aa: ASTKGTSGCRETQY

v_call: TRBV6-5
d_call: .
j_call: TRBJ1-1
cdr3_aa: ASSYRGNTEAF

v_call: TRBV5-4
d_call: TRBD1
j_call: TRBJ1-2
cdr3_aa: ASSSGQGFGYT

v_call: TRBV30
d_call: TRBD1
j_call: TRBJ1-5
cdr3_aa: AWGTGTGYQPQH

v_call: TRBV7-2
d_call: .
j_call: TRBJ2-5
cdr3_aa: ASSWRGQGIRETQY